Described below is a single T cell receptor beta chain sequence and its context. The source of the sample is a study of blood T cell repertoires in COVID-19. About the study: From the United States, Italy and Spain came samples of acute and convalescent COVID-19. PBMCs, B-cell-depleted T cells, or T cells were the source of the cDNA or gDNA that made up the material.

Original methodology: Reference gene primer amplification yielded estimated nucleated cell counts. Measured with immunoSEQ multiplex PCR; TCRdb has only the in-frame clones, and not every one. D and trimming were read from the DNA, whereas the V and J calls and clone size are those reported in that table. The table has 65,000 to 90,000 clones, around 83% seen once. This CDR3 is 15 amino acids long. From germline, CDR1 is SGHTA and CDR2 FQGNSA. V lost 0 bases, J lost 0 bases, and 5 bases lay in between. The gene calls are TRBV7-2 and TRBJ2-2; D remains ambiguous. This TCR was recovered from a woman older than 75 in a cohort sampled during active or convalescent COVID-19. The sequenced sample was peripheral blood. This CDR3 reads CASSLAAPNTGELFF. The CDR3 region has the DNA TGTGCCAGCAGCTTAGCGGCCCCGAACACCGGGGAGCTGTTTTTT.